This T cell receptor (beta chain) was found in a study of blood T cell repertoires in COVID-19 (TCRdb year 2020). Background for the entire study: Collaborator samples came from the United States, Italy and Spain and covered acute and convalescent phases of COVID-19. The material from the prospective study consisted of cDNA or gDNA derived from T cells, B-cell-depleted T cells, or PBMCs. Deeply sampled blood TCRbeta repertoires from subjects exposed to, actively infected with, or recovered from COVID-19 were included in the dataset. The repertoires were released in a freely available public database intended as a resource for research on the immune response to SARS-CoV-2. The samples were drawn from the first 160 participants of the ongoing ImmuneRACE study and from 950 to 1,500 subjects provided by 6 global collaborators. Nearly every sample came with metadata listing a de-identified subject ID, COVID-19 status, age in years and sex. Where HLA class I and class II types were available, the types were taken from metadata supplied by the sample provider, not from assay-based typing.

General findings and caveats noted by the study authors: Clinical and demographic metadata were provided uncurated, with the amount varying by source and participant.

CDR1 and CDR2 were assigned from the germline V gene as SGHTA and FQGNSA. The CDR3 sequence holds 15 residues, the cysteine and phenylalanine included. Solely the CDR3 DNA is kept, with 45 bases framed from the first base. Trimming costs V 1 base and J 1 base, and their ends lie 10 bases apart. TCRbeta CDR3 regions were amplified from genomic DNA by means of the immunoSEQ Assay, a bias-controlled multiplex PCR. The original methods were these. The number of nucleated cells in each sample was estimated from the amplification of reference gene primers within the assay. Sequence reads were collapsed and filtered to measure the absolute abundance of every unique TCRbeta CDR3 rearrangement. For each sample, productive Simpson clonality was calculated as the square root of Simpson's diversity index across productive rearrangements. Drawn from immuneACCESS, this table holds only the in-frame rearrangements with V and J called that TCRdb kept. Clones are partly lost; checked studies trace under half to an unresolved V gene and leave the rest unexplained. V and J calls and clone size are those listed in that table; D and trimming were worked out from the DNA. The sample profile shows roughly 31,000 clones; over 75% of them were found once. The top ten hold 15% to 20% of the sample.

Worth noting for this clone: Its antigen target is currently unknown. No base-level quality is on record; no much larger clone is a single base apart.

Each collaborating institution followed its own protocols to collect whole blood in K2EDTA tubes. For TCRbeta analysis, collaborators shipped samples in one of three forms: frozen whole blood, isolated PBMCs, or DNA extracted from either of those sample types. The sequencing sample was made of peripheral blood. The V and J segments used are TRBV7-2 and TRBJ1-2; too little of a D gene remains to name it. This receptor was taken from an elderly man with acute or convalescent COVID-19. The sequenced DNA is TGTGCCAGCAGCTTAGGAAAAGAGGGTAACTATGGCTACACCTTC. Translated, it gives CASSLGKEGNYGYTF.